This TCR beta chain was documented in a study of blood T cell repertoires in COVID-19. Study context: The United States, Italy and Spain were the sources of the acute and convalescent COVID-19 samples.

Enrolled through a virtual design, the participants were between about 18 and 100 years of age and came from some 25 US areas. In the authors' methods: Amplifying reference gene primers gave estimates of nucleated cell counts. Sequenced by immunoSEQ multiplex PCR; TCRdb stores in-frame clones only, minus some. V, J and clone size reflect that table, while D and trimming were determined from the DNA. The sample carries approximately 260,000 clones, roughly 87% recorded once. The germline V gene has CDR1 LNHNV and CDR2 YYDKDF (reference sequence). V lost 5 bases to trimming and J lost 3 bases; unmatched junction nucleotides: 6. This CDR3 comprises 14 residues.

The TCR sequence derives from a woman aged 25 to 39 with acute COVID-19. This sequence joins TRBV15 and TRBJ2-5, with 7 bases matching TRBD1. Sequenced: PBMCs or T cells enriched from blood (not recorded which). This CDR3 reads CATSRGTAKETQYF. The CDR3 DNA is TGTGCCACCAGCCGAGGGACAGCCAAAGAGACCCAGTACTTC.